This record covers a single T cell receptor beta chain. This clonotype was detected ten times or more. The antigen this receptor binds is unknown. No per-base quality is available; no much larger clone lies one base away. The iRepertoire nested amplicon-rescue multiplex PCR (arm-PCR) platform was used to amplify TCR alpha and beta CDR3 regions from RNA. The input for one-step reverse transcription and amplification was roughly 90-450 ng of either tissue mRNA or PBMC total RNA. Following bead purification, Illumina adapters were added by a secondary multiplex PCR, and the libraries were gel-purified between 200 and 400 bp. Libraries carried internal 6-nucleotide barcodes used for demultiplexing. Sequencing of the libraries was done on an Illumina MiSeq using 2x220 or 2x250 nucleotide paired-end reads. Per the authors' processing: Paired reads were merged with FLASH 1.2.11 and aligned to the GRCh37 human genome with BWA-MEM before extracting TRA and TRB reads. An IMGT-derived reference of cassette sequences and CDR3 motifs, with pseudogenes included, was used for V and J assignment. Three-frame translation of reads was performed, and productive CDR3s were defined as those with a C...FGXG motif and no stop codons. Clonotypes were defined as unique combinations of V-J cassette pair and CDR3 amino acid sequence. Filtering of reads was based on Hamming distance, with the threshold set by the sequence error rate of each sample in mapped regions. The public reads were quality trimmed at Q25 with fastp and then assembled into clones with MiXCR by TCRdb, keeping productive beta chains. Entries are consolidated by CDR3 protein sequence, retaining the most common genes and DNA. These V and J calls are TCRdb output, not the study's own analysis. The sample table contains about 130,000 distinct CDR3 sequences; only one count was recorded for about 23% of them. Nearly 15% of the sample is held by the ten biggest clonotypes.

The entry originates in a study of glioma-infiltrating T cells (dated by TCRdb to the mid-2010s). With respect to the entire study: TCR alpha- and beta-chain repertoires were sequenced from glioma tissue, non-neoplastic brain tissue and matched peripheral blood mononuclear cells. Three low-grade glioma patients, roughly eight primary glioblastoma patients, and three non-glioma patients who contributed non-neoplastic brain tissue made up the paired cohort. To gauge divergence between tissue and blood T-cell populations, every tissue-infiltrating repertoire was compared against the peripheral blood repertoire from the same patient. What the research found in general, with its limitations: In non-neoplastic patients, VJ-independent divergence between tissue and blood fell below expectation, whereas in all gliomas, and especially in low-grade gliomas, the divergence rose above expectation. Small numbers underpinned the group comparisons: under ten glioblastoma patients, three low-grade glioma patients and three non-neoplastic patients. Very few CDR3 sequences were shared between tissue and blood, attributed to high CDR3 diversity and limited sampling.

Deletion took 4 bases off V and 5 bases off J, with a span of 15 bases between the germline ends. Reading from cysteine to phenylalanine, the CDR3 counts 15 amino acids. Just the 45-base CDR3 DNA is kept, in frame starting at base 1. CDR1 is given as MNHNS and CDR2 as SASEGT, both from the germline V gene. This chain is built from TRBV6-1 and TRBJ2-1, with the D gene too uncertain to name. Sequenced material: glioma tissue, nonneoplastic brain tissue, or PBMCs (not recorded which). The sequence came from a human donor with low-grade glioma or glioblastoma, undergoing nonglioma brain surgery, or in good health (not recorded which). The sequence in DNA is TGTGCCAGCAGTGTCCAGGAGCAATTGGACAATGAGCAGTTCTTC. The resulting protein is CASSVQEQLDNEQFF.